The 21 T cell receptor beta chains reported below all come from one sample, sequenced in a study of blood T cell repertoires in COVID-19. This table comes from immunoSEQ multiplex PCR, and its TCRdb copy is limited to in-frame clones, with some not included. The sample lists more than 65,000 clones, over 70% occurring once. The sample was peripheral blood. The receptor set was obtained from a woman aged 70 to 79 with acute or convalescent COVID-19.

The chain links TRBV11-3 to TRBJ2-7; D might be TRBD1 (6 bases). The CDR3 sequence is 13 residues long. Germline V gene data show CDR1 as SGHNT and CDR2 as YENEEA. The germline V and J ends were trimmed by 3 bases and 0 bases, with 6 bases remaining between them. The CDR3 reads CASSLDSSYEQYF. The CDR3, as DNA: TGTGCCAGCAGCTTGGACAGCTCCTACGAGCAGTACTTC.

The chain is built from TRBV30 and TRBJ1-2, with D tentatively TRBD1 (5 bases). The CDR3 spans 14 residues. Germline V gene data show CDR1 as GTSNPN and CDR2 as SVGIG (reference sequence). The germline V and J ends were trimmed by 3 bases and 6 bases, with 17 bases remaining between them. CDR3 sequence: CAWRAPGLTHGYTF. The CDR3 DNA is TGTGCCTGGAGGGCCCCGGGACTTACCCATGGCTACACCTTC. The full variable domain, in which reference TRBV30 and TRBJ1-2 provide the parts outside the CDR3, is SQTIHQWPATLVQPVGSPLSLECTVEGTSNPNLYWYRQAAGRGLQLLFYSVGIGQISSEVPQNLSASRPQDRQFILSSKKLLLSDSGFYLCAWRAPGLTHGYTFGSGTRLTVV.

V usage is TRBV19 and J usage is TRBJ2-5, with 8 bases matching TRBD2. Germline-derived CDR1 and CDR2 are LNHDA and SQIVND (reference sequence). Trimming removed 4 bases from V and 6 bases from J; junction bases left unmatched: 7. The CDR3 extends over 14 amino acids. In DNA form, the CDR3 reads TGTGCCAGTAGTACTCCTAGGACTAGCAAGACCCAGTACTTC. Translated, it gives CASSTPRTSKTQYF.

The CDR3 is CASSGGTAANYGYTF. DNA for the CDR3: TGTGCCAGCAGCGGGGGGACAGCAGCTAACTATGGCTACACCTTC. This sequence joins TRBV5-8 and TRBJ1-2, with 7 nucleotides matching TRBD1. Germline V gives CDR1 SGHTS, CDR2 YDEGEE. The CDR3 length is 15 residues. The junction had 6 bases not matched to a gene; V was cut back by 4 bases and J by 0 bases.

As DNA, the CDR3 is TGTGCCAGCAGCGTAAAACAGGGGGCGGAGGGCTACACCTTC. This sequence encodes CASSVKQGAEGYTF. This chain joins TRBV9 and TRBJ1-2; 9 nucleotides align to TRBD1. The V gene's germline CDR1 is SGDLS and CDR2 YYNGEE. The CDR3 is made up of 14 amino acids. V lost 1 base, J lost 8 bases, and 6 bases stayed unmatched.

This clone was seen once. The CDR3 loop is CASSVGTGGNGELFF. Written as DNA, the CDR3 is TGTGCCAGCAGCGTAGGGACAGGGGGCAACGGGGAGCTGTTTTTT. This chain connects TRBV9 to TRBJ2-2; the match to TRBD1 covers 11 bases. V shed 0 bases, J shed 7 bases, and the junction held 2 bases outside the gene matches. The CDR3 spans 15 residues. Germline values: CDR1 SGDLS, CDR2 YYNGEE.

This clone appeared a single time. The rearrangement links TRBV6-5 to TRBJ1-1; D may be TRBD1 (6 bases). Germline values: CDR1 MNHEY, CDR2 SVGAGI. The germline V and J ends were trimmed by 8 bases and 4 bases, with 8 bases remaining between them. This CDR3 has 11 residues. DNA for the CDR3: TGTGCCAGCTCCAGGGGCACTGAAGCTTTCTTT. It translates to CASSRGTEAFF.

The V gene is TRBV19, the J gene TRBJ1-4, with TRBD1 matching 8 bases. The CDR3 sequence is 15 residues long. Germline trimming cut 2 bases from V and 8 bases from J; bases unmatched to any gene: 7. Germline CDR1 and CDR2: LNHDA and SQIVND (reference sequence). CDR3 sequence: CASSIRGQAGEKLFF. The CDR3, as DNA: TGTGCCAGTAGTATACGGGGACAGGCTGGGGAAAAACTGTTTTTT.

The CDR3: CASSLETRNHYGYTF. The CDR3 nucleotides are TGTGCCAGCAGTTTGGAGACGAGAAACCACTATGGCTACACCTTC. The chain combines TRBV28 with TRBJ1-2; D gene uncertain. The ends were cut back, 3 bases at V and 3 bases at J, with 14 bases in the middle. Germline V lookup: CDR1 MDHEN, CDR2 SYDVKM. The CDR3 loop spans 15 amino acids.

This chain's CDR3 is CASSPKAGEETQYF. DNA for the CDR3: TGTGCCAGCTCACCGAAGGCAGGGGAAGAGACCCAGTACTTC. V is TRBV18 and J is TRBJ2-5; possible D gene TRBD1, 6 bases. V was cut by 3 bases and J by 3 bases, with 11 bases left in between. The germline V gene has CDR1 KGHSH and CDR2 LQKENI. This CDR3 comprises 14 residues.

The J gene is TRBJ1-1, the V gene TRBV9; tentatively, D is TRBD1 (6 bases). Germline CDR1 is SGDLS and CDR2 is YYNGEE. V was cut by 1 base and J by 8 bases, with 12 bases left in between. The CDR3 contains 13 residues. The CDR3 nucleotides are TGTGCCAGCAGCGTAACAGGGATCTCCGAAGCTTTCTTT. It yields the protein CASSVTGISEAFF.

The chain joins TRBV27 to TRBJ2-1; the match to TRBD1 covers 9 bases. This CDR3 spans 16 amino acids. With V trimmed by 6 bases and J by 5 bases, 11 bases remained unmatched. Looked up from germline, CDR1 is MNHEY and CDR2 is SMNVEV (reference sequence). CDR3 residues: CASSTRSGQGNNEQFF. As DNA, the CDR3 is TGTGCCAGCAGCACGAGAAGTGGACAGGGGAACAATGAGCAGTTCTTC.

This chain connects TRBV7-2 to TRBJ1-6; D may be TRBD1 (6 bases). V lost 3 bases to trimming and J lost 9 bases, with 12 bases between them. The germline V gene encodes CDR1 SGHTA and CDR2 FQGNSA. CDR3 length: 14 amino acids. The CDR3 DNA sequence: TGTGCCAGCAGCTTCCGACAGGAAATTTCACCCCTCCACTTT. This translates into CASSFRQEISPLHF.

The chain recombines TRBV28 with TRBJ1-2, with 7 bases identical to TRBD1. From germline, CDR1 is MDHEN and CDR2 SYDVKM. J gave up 5 bases and V 8 bases, and 17 bases lay outside the gene matches. This CDR3 has 16 residues. CDR3 protein: CASHPGGRFVAYGYTF. The CDR3 DNA sequence: TGTGCCAGCCACCCAGGGGGAAGGTTTGTAGCTTATGGCTACACCTTC.

This chain links TRBV18 with TRBJ1-1, with 8 bases lining up with TRBD1. This CDR3 contains 15 residues. The V gene end was trimmed by 5 bases and the J gene end by 0 bases; junction bases not matched to a gene: 5. CDR1 is KGHSH, CDR2 LQKENI, per germline. The CDR3, as DNA: TGTGCCAGCTCATCACAGGGGGTGGTGAACACTGAAGCTTTCTTT. Residues: CASSSQGVVNTEAFF.

The chain is built from TRBV21-1 and TRBJ2-2; the table's D call, TRBD2, was not checked against the DNA. TRBV21-1 constitutes a pseudogene. The CDR3 is 20 residues long. The CDR3 sequence: CASSKVTGTSGSRAPGELFF. The CDR3 DNA is TGTGCCAGCAGCAAAGTGACCGGGACTAGCGGGTCCAGGGCCCCCGGGGAGCTGTTTTTT.

This clone showed up many times. This rearrangement joins TRBV19 to TRBJ1-1; D may be TRBD1 (5 bases). The CDR3 has 14 residues. Trimming removed 2 bases from V and 10 bases from J, with 17 bases in between. The germline CDR1 and CDR2 sequences are LNHDA and SQIVND (reference sequence). Here the CDR3 reads CASSIRQSAGRAFF. For the CDR3, the DNA is TGTGCCAGTAGTATACGACAGTCCGCGGGAAGAGCTTTCTTT.

This clone was counted a single time. The chain has TRBV27 and TRBJ2-7, with 8 bases identical to TRBD1. CDR1 MNHEY and CDR2 SMNVEV come from the germline V gene (reference sequence). This CDR3 has 14 amino acids. The trim removed 8 bases at V and 5 bases at J, leaving 11 bases unmatched. The CDR3 DNA is TGTGCCAGCGGCGGACAGGGTAATCTGAACGAGCAGTACTTC. Its protein is CASGGQGNLNEQYF.

J is TRBJ2-5 and V is TRBV4-3; 7 bases line up with TRBD1. CDR3 length equals 14 residues. Germline lookup yields CDR1 LGHNA and CDR2 YSLEER. V lost 1 base, J lost 7 bases, and 6 bases stayed unmatched. The CDR3 coding sequence is TGCGCCAGCAGCCAAGGCACAGGGGAAGGGACCCAGTACTTC. Translation gives CASSQGTGEGTQYF.

This clone was detected many times. V gene TRBV9 combines with J gene TRBJ2-5; D uncertain. The CDR3 length is 13 residues. V lost 1 base to trimming and J lost 5 bases, with 9 bases between them. Germline assignment: CDR1 SGDLS and CDR2 YYNGEE. The CDR3 is CASSVSGWETQYF. The DNA for the CDR3 is TGTGCCAGCAGCGTATCGGGTTGGGAGACCCAGTACTTC.

The chain joins TRBV7-8 to TRBJ2-2; perhaps TRBD1 as D (6 bases). The germline V gene has CDR1 SGHVS and CDR2 FQNEAQ. Trimming took off 6 bases at V and 1 base at J, with 12 bases between the two ends. The CDR3 loop spans 15 amino acids. The CDR3 loop reads CASRIPQGNTGELFF. In DNA form, the CDR3 reads TGTGCCAGCAGAATCCCACAGGGGAACACCGGGGAGCTGTTTTTT.